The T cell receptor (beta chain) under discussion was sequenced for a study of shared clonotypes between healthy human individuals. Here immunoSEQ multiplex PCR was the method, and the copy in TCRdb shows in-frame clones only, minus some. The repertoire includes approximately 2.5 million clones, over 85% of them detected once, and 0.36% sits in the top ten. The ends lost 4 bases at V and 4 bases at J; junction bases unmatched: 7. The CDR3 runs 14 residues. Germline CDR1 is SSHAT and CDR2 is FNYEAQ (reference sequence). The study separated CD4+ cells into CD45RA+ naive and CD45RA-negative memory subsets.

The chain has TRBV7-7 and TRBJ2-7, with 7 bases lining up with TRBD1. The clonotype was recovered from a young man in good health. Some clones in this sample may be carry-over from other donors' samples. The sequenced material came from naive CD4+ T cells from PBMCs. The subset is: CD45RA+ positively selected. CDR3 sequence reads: CASSSDRVPYEQYF. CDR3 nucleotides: TGTGCCAGCAGCTCAGACAGGGTTCCGTACGAGCAGTACTTC. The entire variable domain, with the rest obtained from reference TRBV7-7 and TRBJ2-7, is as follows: GAGVSQSPRYKVTKRGQDVTLRCDPISSHATLYWYQQALGQGPEFLTYFNYEAQPDKSGLPSDRFSAERPEGSISTLTIQRTEQRDSAMYRCASSSDRVPYEQYFGPGTRLTVT.